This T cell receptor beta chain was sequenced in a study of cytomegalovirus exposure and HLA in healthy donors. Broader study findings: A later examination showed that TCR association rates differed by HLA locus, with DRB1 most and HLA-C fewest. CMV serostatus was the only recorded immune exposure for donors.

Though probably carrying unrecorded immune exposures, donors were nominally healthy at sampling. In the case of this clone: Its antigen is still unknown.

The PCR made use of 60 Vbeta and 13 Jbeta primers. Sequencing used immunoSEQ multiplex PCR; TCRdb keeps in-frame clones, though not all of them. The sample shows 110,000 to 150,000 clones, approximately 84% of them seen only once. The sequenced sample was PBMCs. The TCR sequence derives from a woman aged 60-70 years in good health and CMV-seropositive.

CDR3 sequence reads: CASSTGDYNEQFF. CDR3 nucleotides: TGCGCCAGCAGCACAGGGGATTACAATGAGCAGTTCTTC. V and J are TRBV4-1 and TRBJ2-1; 7 bases fit TRBD1. Germline V gene lookup returns CDR1 MGHRA and CDR2 YSYEKL. This CDR3 spans 13 amino acids. V was pared by 5 bases and J by 4 bases, with 2 bases of the junction left unmatched.